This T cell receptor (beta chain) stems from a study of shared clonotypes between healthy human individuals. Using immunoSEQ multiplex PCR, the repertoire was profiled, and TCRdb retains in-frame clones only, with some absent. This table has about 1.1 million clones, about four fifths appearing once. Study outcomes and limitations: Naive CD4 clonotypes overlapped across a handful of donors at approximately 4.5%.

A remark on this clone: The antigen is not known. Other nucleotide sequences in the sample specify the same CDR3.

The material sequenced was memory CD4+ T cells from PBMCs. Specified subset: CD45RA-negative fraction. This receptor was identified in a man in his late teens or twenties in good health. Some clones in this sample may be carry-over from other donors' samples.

CDR3 nucleotides: TGTGCCAGCAGCCCGGGACTAGCCGCAGATACGCAGTATTTT. Translated: CASSPGLAADTQYF. The chain carries TRBV7-2 and TRBJ2-3; TRBD2 matches 9 bases. Germline CDR1 and CDR2: SGHTA and FQGNSA. The CDR3 spans 14 residues. Losses at the gene ends were 5 bases for V and 4 bases for J; bases not matched to a gene: 4.